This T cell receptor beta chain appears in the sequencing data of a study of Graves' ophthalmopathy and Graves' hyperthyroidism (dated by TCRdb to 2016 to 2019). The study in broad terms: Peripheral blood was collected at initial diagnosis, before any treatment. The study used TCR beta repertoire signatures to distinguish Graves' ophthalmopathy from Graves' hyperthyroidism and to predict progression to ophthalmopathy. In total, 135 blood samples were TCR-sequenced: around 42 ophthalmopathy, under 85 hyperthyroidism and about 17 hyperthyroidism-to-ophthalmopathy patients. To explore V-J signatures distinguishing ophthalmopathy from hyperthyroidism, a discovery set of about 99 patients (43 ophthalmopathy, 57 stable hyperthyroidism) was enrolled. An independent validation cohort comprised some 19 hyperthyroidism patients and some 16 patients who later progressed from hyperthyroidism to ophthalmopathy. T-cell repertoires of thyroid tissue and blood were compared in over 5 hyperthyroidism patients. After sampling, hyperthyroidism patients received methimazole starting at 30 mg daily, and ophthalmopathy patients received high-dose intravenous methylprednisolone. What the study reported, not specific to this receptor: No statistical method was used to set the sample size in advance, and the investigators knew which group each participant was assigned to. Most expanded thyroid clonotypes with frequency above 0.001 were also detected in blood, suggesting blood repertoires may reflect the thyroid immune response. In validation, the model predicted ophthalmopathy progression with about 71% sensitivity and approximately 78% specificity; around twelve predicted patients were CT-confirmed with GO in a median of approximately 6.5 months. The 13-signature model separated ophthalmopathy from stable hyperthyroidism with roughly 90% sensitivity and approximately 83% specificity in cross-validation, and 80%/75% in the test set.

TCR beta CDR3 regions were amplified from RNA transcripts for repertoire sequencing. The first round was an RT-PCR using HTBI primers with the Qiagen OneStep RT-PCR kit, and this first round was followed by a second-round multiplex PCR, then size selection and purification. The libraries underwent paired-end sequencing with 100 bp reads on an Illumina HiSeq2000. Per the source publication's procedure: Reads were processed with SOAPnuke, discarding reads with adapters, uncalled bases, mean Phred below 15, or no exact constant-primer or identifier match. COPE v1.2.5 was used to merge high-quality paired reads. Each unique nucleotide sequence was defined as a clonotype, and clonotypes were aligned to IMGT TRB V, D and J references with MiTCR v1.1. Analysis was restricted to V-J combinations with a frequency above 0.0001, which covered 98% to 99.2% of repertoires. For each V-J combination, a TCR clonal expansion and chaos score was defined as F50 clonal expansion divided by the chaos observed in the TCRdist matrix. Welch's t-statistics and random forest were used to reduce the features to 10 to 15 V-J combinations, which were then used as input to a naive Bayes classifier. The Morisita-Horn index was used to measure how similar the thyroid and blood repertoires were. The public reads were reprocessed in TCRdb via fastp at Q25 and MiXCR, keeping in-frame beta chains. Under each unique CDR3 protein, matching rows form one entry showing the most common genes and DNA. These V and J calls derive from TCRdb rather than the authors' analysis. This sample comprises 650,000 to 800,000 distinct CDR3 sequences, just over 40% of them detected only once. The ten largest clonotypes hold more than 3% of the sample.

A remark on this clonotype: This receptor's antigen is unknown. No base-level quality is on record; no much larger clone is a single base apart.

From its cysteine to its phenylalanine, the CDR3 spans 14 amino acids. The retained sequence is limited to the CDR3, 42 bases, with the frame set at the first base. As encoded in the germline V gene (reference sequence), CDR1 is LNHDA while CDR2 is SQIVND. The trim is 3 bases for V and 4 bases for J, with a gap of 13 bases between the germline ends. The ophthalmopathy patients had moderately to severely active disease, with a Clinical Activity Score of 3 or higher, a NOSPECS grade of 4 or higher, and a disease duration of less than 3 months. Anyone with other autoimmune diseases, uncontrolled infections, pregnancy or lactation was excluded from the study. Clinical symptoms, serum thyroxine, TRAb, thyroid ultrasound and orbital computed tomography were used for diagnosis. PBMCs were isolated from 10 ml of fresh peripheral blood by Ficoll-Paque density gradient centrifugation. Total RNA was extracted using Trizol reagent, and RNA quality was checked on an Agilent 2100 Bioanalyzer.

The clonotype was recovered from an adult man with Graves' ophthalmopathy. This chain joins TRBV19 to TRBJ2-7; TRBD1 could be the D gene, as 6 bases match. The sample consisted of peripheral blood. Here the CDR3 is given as CASSIRGQIYEQYF. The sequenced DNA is TGTGCCAGTAGTATCAGGGGACAAATATACGAGCAGTACTTC.